What follows are 31 T cell receptor beta chains derived from one specimen sequenced in a study of T cells in Graves' hyperthyroidism and ophthalmopathy. Researchers amplified the TCR beta CDR3 regions from RNA transcripts. A set of HTBI primers served as the primers for a first-round RT-PCR of the TCR CDR3. TCRdb reprocessed the multiplex PCR reads with MiXCR, giving one entry per CDR3 protein. Among some 350,000 distinct CDR3 sequences listed, roughly 15% were seen once. Sequencing was performed on blood. Receptor source: a woman aged 55 to 70 with Graves' ophthalmopathy.

This clonotype has only a few counts. The chain employs TRBV28 and TRBJ1-2, with TRBD1 as a possible D gene (6 bases). This CDR3 region has 12 residues. Germline lookup yields CDR1 MDHEN and CDR2 SYDVKM. Trimming took off 6 bases at V and 8 bases at J, with 13 bases between the two ends. Written as DNA, the CDR3 is TGTGCCAGCAGGGGGGGGGGCTGGGGCTACACCTTC. This gives the protein CASRGGGWGYTF.

This clonotype appeared a few times. The CDR3 spells CASSTRVQQYF. The CDR3 DNA follows: TGTGCCAGCAGTACCCGTGTCCAGCAGTACTTC. The chain links TRBV28 to TRBJ2-7; D unclear. The CDR3 contains 11 residues. Germline values: CDR1 MDHEN, CDR2 SYDVKM. V was pared by 5 bases and J by 8 bases, with 10 bases between.

This clonotype has at least ten counts. This chain connects TRBV6-1 to TRBJ2-3, with TRBD1 matching over 7 bases. This CDR3 is built from 14 residues. Germline trimming cut 5 bases from V and 1 base from J; bases unmatched to any gene: 3. The germline CDR1 and CDR2 sequences are MNHNS and SASEGT. CDR3 residues: CASSKGTGTDTQYF. The DNA of the CDR3 is TGTGCCAGCAGTAAAGGGACAGGCACAGATACGCAGTATTTT.

J is TRBJ1-6 and V is TRBV4-2; a weak D match, TRBD1 (5 bases). Germline CDR1 LGHNA, CDR2 YNFKEQ. This CDR3 comprises 18 residues. Trimming cost V 5 bases and J 0 bases, with 17 bases left between them. The CDR3 DNA is TGTGCCAGCAGCGAGTCAACAGGTACAAGCTCCTATAATTCACCCCTCCACTTT. This gives the protein CASSESTGTSSYNSPLHF.

This clonotype was detected many times. J is TRBJ1-1 and V is TRBV5-1; D unclear. The germline gives CDR1 SGHRS, CDR2 YFSETQ. CDR3 length: 16 amino acids. Trimming pared 2 bases from V and 2 bases from J, leaving 16 bases between. CDR3 in DNA: TGCGCCAGCAGCTTAGGGATAGGTAAATCTAACACTGAAGCTTTCTTT. This encodes CASSLGIGKSNTEAFF.

This clonotype has only a few counts. The chain has TRBV6-1 and TRBJ2-7, with 9 bases matching TRBD2. The germline V gene encodes CDR1 MNHNS and CDR2 SASEGT. Unmatched junction bases numbered 9, after V lost 5 bases and J lost 4 bases. The CDR3 runs to 15 residues. CDR3 DNA: TGTGCCAGCAGTACCTCGACTAGCGGAGATTACGAGCAGTACTTC. It codes for CASSTSTSGDYEQYF.

Here the CDR3 reads CSARDDLSRSYGGSQYF. The CDR3 nucleotides are TGCAGTGCTAGAGATGATTTGTCGCGGTCGTACGGGGGTTCGCAGTATTTT. The chain recombines TRBV20-1 with TRBJ2-3; a possible D gene is TRBD2 (6 bases). Germline CDR1 reads DFQATT; CDR2 reads SNEGSKA (reference sequence). Between the trimmed V and J ends, which lost 0 bases and 10 bases, there was a span of 26 bases. CDR3 length: 17 residues.

This clonotype has a count of ten or more. The J gene is TRBJ2-1, the V gene TRBV20-1, with D possibly matching TRBD2 (6 bases). Per germline, CDR1 DFQATT and CDR2 SNEGSKA (reference sequence). Trimming took off 6 bases at V and 7 bases at J, with 19 bases between the two ends. CDR3 length equals 14 residues. CDR3 loop: CSARRDSIPNEQFF. The CDR3 coding sequence is TGCAGTGCCCGCCGGGACTCGATCCCGAATGAGCAGTTCTTC.

This clonotype occurred many times. CDR3: CASSLAEGSNGYTF. CDR3 coding DNA: TGCGCCAGCAGCTTGGCGGAGGGATCCAATGGCTACACCTTC. The chain employs TRBV5-1 and TRBJ1-2, with D unclear. Trimming left V 0 bases short and J 6 bases short, with 12 bases between. CDR1 is SGHRS, CDR2 YFSETQ, per germline. The CDR3 is 14 amino acids. Looking up the rest from reference TRBV5-1 and TRBJ1-2 gives the full variable domain: KAGVTQTPRYLIKTRGQQVTLSCSPISGHRSVSWYQQTPGQGLQFLFEYFSETQRNKGNFPGRFSGRQFSNSRSEMNVSTLELGDSALYLCASSLAEGSNGYTFGSGTRLTVV.

This clonotype was detected ten times or more. The rearrangement links TRBV2 to TRBJ2-1; D ambiguous. CDR3 size: 18 residues. Germline V gene sequence: CDR1 SNHLY, CDR2 FYNNEI. V was pared by 3 bases and J by 2 bases, with 20 bases between. CDR3 residues: CASSEVAVGGIPYNEQFF. CDR3 coding DNA: TGTGCCAGCAGTGAGGTCGCGGTGGGCGGAATTCCCTACAATGAGCAGTTCTTC.

Many counts were recorded for this clonotype. This rearrangement joins TRBV20-1 to TRBJ2-7; D gene unclear. The CDR3 consists of 13 residues. Germline V gives CDR1 DFQATT, CDR2 SNEGSKA (reference sequence). V lost 5 bases and J lost 4, with 15 bases in between. CDR3 in DNA: TGCAGTGCTGGACCCCGATTGGGTTACGAGCAGTACTTC. Its translation is CSAGPRLGYEQYF.

This clonotype has at least ten counts. V and J are TRBV6-1 and TRBJ1-1, with D possibly being TRBD1 (5 bases). Germline V gene data show CDR1 as MNHNS and CDR2 as SASEGT. There are 13 residues in the CDR3. V lost 9 bases and J lost 3, with 14 bases in between. The chain's CDR3 is CASSSEGYTEAFF. In DNA form, the CDR3 reads TGTGCCAGTTCTTCCGAGGGGTACACTGAAGCTTTCTTT.

The gene calls are TRBV12-3 or TRBV12-4 and TRBJ1-5; TRBD1 is a possible D gene (6 bases). This CDR3 is built from 15 residues. With 5 bases removed from V and 0 bases from J, the gap between germline ends came to 11 bases. The CDR3 here is CASSERDNSNQPQHF. The CDR3 DNA is TGTGCCAGCAGTGAACGGGACAATAGCAATCAGCCCCAGCATTTT.

This clonotype has just a few counts. V usage is TRBV12-3 or TRBV12-4 and J usage is TRBJ2-7; tentative D call: TRBD2 (6 bases). V shed 8 bases and J shed 2 bases, with 16 bases lying between them. The CDR3 totals 14 residues. This CDR3 is CASGVGTGTYEQYF. Written as DNA, the CDR3 is TGTGCCAGCGGCGTGGGGACTGGCACCTACGAGCAGTACTTC.

The sample holds many counts of this clonotype. This chain connects TRBV7-3 to TRBJ1-1, with 7 bases identical to TRBD1. The V gene's germline CDR1 is SGHTA and CDR2 FQGTGA. After removal of 5 bases from V and 5 bases from J, the junction contained 5 bases not matched to a gene. This CDR3 is built from 13 residues. Here the CDR3 reads CASSLNRGTEAFF. CDR3 in DNA: TGTGCCAGCAGCCTTAACAGGGGTACTGAAGCTTTCTTT.

This clonotype was observed at least ten times. This rearrangement joins TRBV28 to TRBJ1-4; D might be TRBD1 (6 bases). V was pared by 5 bases and J by 1 base, with 8 bases between. The CDR3 length is 14 residues. Looked up from germline, CDR1 is MDHEN and CDR2 is SYDVKM. The CDR3 bases are TGTGCCAGCAGTGAAGGGGGAACTAATGAAAAACTGTTTTTT. Residues: CASSEGGTNEKLFF.

This clonotype has at least ten counts. The chain is built from TRBV3-1 and TRBJ1-3; weak D call: TRBD1 (5 bases). CDR1 and CDR2 from the germline V gene are LGHDT and YNNKEL (reference sequence). The CDR3 is 14 amino acids. V lost 5 bases and J 3 bases, leaving 11 bases between the germline ends. CDR3 in amino acids: CASSSGRGGNTIYF. CDR3 coding DNA: TGTGCCAGCAGCAGCGGGAGGGGTGGAAACACCATATATTTT. The variable domain in full, completed from reference TRBV3-1 and TRBJ1-3, reads DTAVSQTPKYLVTQMGNDKSIKCEQNLGHDTMYWYKQDSKKFLKIMFSYNNKELIINETVPNRFSPKSPDKAHLNLHINSLELGDSAVYFCASSSGRGGNTIYFGEGSWLTVV.

This clonotype was counted ten times or more. V is TRBV28 and J is TRBJ2-5; D is tentatively TRBD1 or TRBD2 (5 bases each). Germline lookup yields CDR1 MDHEN and CDR2 SYDVKM. Trimming took off 2 bases at V and 13 bases at J, with 14 bases between the two ends. The CDR3 loop spans 12 amino acids. The DNA of the CDR3 is TGTGCCAGCAGTTTAATTCAGGGAGAACGGTACTTC. Its protein product is CASSLIQGERYF.

This clonotype has only one observation. A read error may be the cause here, since a much bigger clone is one base away. The chain recombines TRBV5-1 with TRBJ2-7, with D possibly being TRBD1 (6 bases). CDR1 is SGHRS and CDR2 is YFSETQ in the germline V gene. The CDR3 sequence is 15 residues long. Trimming pared 3 bases from V and 0 bases from J, leaving 13 bases between. The CDR3 coding sequence is TGCGCCAGCAGCTCCCCACAGGGATCCTCCTACGAGCAGTACTTC. Translated: CASSSPQGSSYEQYF.

This clonotype was found many times. The V and J genes are TRBV5-1 and TRBJ2-7; TRBD2 matches 7 bases. The ends lost 3 bases at V and 0 bases at J; junction bases unmatched: 9. CDR1 is SGHRS, CDR2 YFSETQ, per germline. The length of the CDR3 is 16 residues. CDR3: CASSSVSGSSSYEQYF. CDR3 nucleotides: TGCGCCAGCAGCTCTGTTAGCGGGTCGAGCTCCTACGAGCAGTACTTC.

This clonotype was counted ten times or more. The J gene is TRBJ1-2, the V gene TRBV28; TRBD1 aligns across 9 bases. CDR1 is MDHEN and CDR2 is SYDVKM in the germline V gene. After removal of 0 bases from V and 0 bases from J, the junction contained 5 bases not matched to a gene. This CDR3 has 17 residues. The CDR3 bases are TGTGCCAGCAGTTTATGGGACAGGGGATACCCTAACTATGGCTACACCTTC. Translated, it gives CASSLWDRGYPNYGYTF.

The chain employs TRBV27 and TRBJ1-5, with D uncertain. The CDR3 has 16 amino acids. Germline-derived CDR1 and CDR2 are MNHEY and SMNVEV (reference sequence). Deletions cut 6 bases from V and 0 bases from J, with 15 bases between. CDR3 amino acids: CASSRSEGYSNQPQHF. The CDR3 DNA is TGTGCCAGCAGCCGCAGTGAGGGATATAGCAATCAGCCCCAGCATTTT.

This clonotype was counted ten times or more. The rearrangement uses TRBV30 and TRBJ2-7; TRBD1 aligns across 11 bases. The germline CDR1 and CDR2 sequences are GTSNPN and SVGIG (reference sequence). CDR3 length equals 15 residues. The V gene end was trimmed by 0 bases and the J gene end by 5 bases; junction bases not matched to a gene: 6. In DNA form, the CDR3 reads TGTGCCTGGAGTGTCTGGGACAGGGGGACCCACGAGCAGTACTTC. Translated: CAWSVWDRGTHEQYF.

This clonotype came up many times. The V call is TRBV2, the J call TRBJ2-1; TRBD1 matches at 10 bases. With 6 bases clipped from V and 6 bases from J, the junction kept 8 bases outside the gene matches. The length of the CDR3 is 15 residues. Germline CDR1 reads SNHLY; CDR2 reads FYNNEI. The CDR3 DNA is TGTGCCAGCAGACACGGGACAGGGGTCCTCAATGAGCAGTTCTTC. Protein sequence: CASRHGTGVLNEQFF.

This clonotype came up a few times. The gene calls are TRBV28 and TRBJ2-5, with 7 bases that match TRBD2. V lost 4 bases and J lost 14; bases outside the gene matches: 16. The CDR3 loop spans 14 amino acids. Per the germline V gene, CDR1 is MDHEN and CDR2 is SYDVKM. The CDR3 nucleotides are TGTGCCAGCAGTTCCCCTAGGCGGCTAGCGGCTAACTACTTC. This sequence encodes CASSSPRRLAANYF.

The table lists this clonotype with many counts. V gene TRBV6-1 combines with J gene TRBJ2-2; D is possibly TRBD2 (6 bases). V dropped 4 bases and J dropped 2 bases, with 14 bases sitting between them. CDR1 is MNHNS, CDR2 SASEGT, per germline. The CDR3 loop spans 16 amino acids. This CDR3 is CASSGVGGVNTGELFF. In DNA, the CDR3 is TGTGCCAGCAGTGGGGTCGGGGGAGTTAACACCGGGGAGCTGTTTTTT.

The genes are TRBV6-1 and TRBJ2-1; D could derive from TRBD1 or TRBD2 (7 bases each). The CDR3 has 17 residues. Looked up from germline, CDR1 is MNHNS and CDR2 is SASEGT. Trimming removed 8 bases at V and 1 base at J, with 21 bases between. CDR3 residues: CASRSGGVFGSYNEQFF. CDR3 bases: TGTGCCAGCCGCTCAGGGGGGGTCTTCGGGTCCTACAATGAGCAGTTCTTC.

A few counts support this clonotype. V gene TRBV29-1 combines with J gene TRBJ2-1; perhaps TRBD2 as D (6 bases). The CDR3 extends over 12 amino acids. Trimming left V 6 bases short and J 11 bases short, with 17 bases between. Germline loops: CDR1 SQVTM, CDR2 ANQGSEA. For the CDR3, the DNA is TGCAGCGTAGAGGGGACTGCGTTTCAGCAGTTCTTC. This codes for CSVEGTAFQQFF.

On this clonotype itself: A much larger clonotype is one base distant, so this may be a read error. The J gene is TRBJ1-1, the V gene TRBV18; no reliable D call. CDR3 length: 15 residues. Per germline, CDR1 KGHSH and CDR2 LQKENI. Trimming shortened V by 3 bases and J by 4 bases, and 15 bases separated the two germline ends. CDR3 region: CASSPNDPLSTEAFF. In nucleotides, the CDR3 is TGTGCCAGCTCACCCAATGATCCATTGAGCACTGAAGCTTTCTTT. The variable domain in full, completed from reference TRBV18 and TRBJ1-1, reads NAGVMQNPRHLVRRRGQEARLRCSPMKGHSHVYWYRQLPEEGLKFMVYLQKENIIDESGMPKERFSAEFPKEGPSILRIQQVVRGDSAAYFCASSPNDPLSTEAFFGQGTRLTVV.

The chain employs TRBV3-1 and TRBJ2-5; no firm D call. CDR1 is LGHDT, CDR2 YNNKEL, per germline (reference sequence). V lost 0 bases, J lost 6 bases, and 14 bases lay in between. CDR3 length: 15 residues. DNA of the CDR3: TGTGCCAGCAGCCAAGATGGGCTCCCGGCGCAGACCCAGTACTTC. Protein product: CASSQDGLPAQTQYF.

In this sample, this clonotype turned up many times. The chain is built from TRBV27 and TRBJ2-7, with D possibly being TRBD2 (6 bases). This CDR3 has 13 amino acids. V dropped 5 bases and J dropped 1 base, with 9 bases sitting between them. CDR1 and CDR2 (germline): MNHEY, SMNVEV (reference sequence). In DNA, the CDR3 is TGTGCCAGCAGTCCGGGAGAGTCCTACGAGCAGTACTTC. It specifies CASSPGESYEQYF.